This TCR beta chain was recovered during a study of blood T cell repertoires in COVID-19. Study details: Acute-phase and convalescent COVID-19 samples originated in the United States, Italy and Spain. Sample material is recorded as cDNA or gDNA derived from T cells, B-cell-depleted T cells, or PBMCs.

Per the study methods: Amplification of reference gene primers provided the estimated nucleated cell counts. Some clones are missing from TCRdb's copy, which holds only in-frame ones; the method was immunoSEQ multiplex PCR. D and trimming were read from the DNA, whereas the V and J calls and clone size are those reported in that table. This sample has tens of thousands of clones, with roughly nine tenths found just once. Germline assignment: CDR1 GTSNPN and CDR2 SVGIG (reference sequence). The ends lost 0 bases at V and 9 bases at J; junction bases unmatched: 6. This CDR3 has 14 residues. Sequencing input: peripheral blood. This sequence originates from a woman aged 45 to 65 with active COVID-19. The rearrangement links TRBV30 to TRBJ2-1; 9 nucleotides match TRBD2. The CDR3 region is CAWSVGREGGEQFF. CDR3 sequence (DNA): TGTGCCTGGAGTGTCGGGCGGGAGGGTGGTGAGCAGTTCTTC.